The 22 T cell receptor beta chains reported below all come from one sample, sequenced in a study of cytomegalovirus exposure and HLA in healthy donors (TCRdb year 2017). The library was made by the immunoSEQ multiplex PCR assay. For the multiplex PCR, a mixture combining 60 forward primers for TCR Vbeta segments and 13 reverse primers for TCR Jbeta segments was used. TCRdb holds this immuneACCESS table with in-frame rearrangements only. Some clones are missing; in checked studies, unresolved V genes explain under half, and the rest has no known cause. Present in this sample are approximately 170,000 clones, about four fifths of which were seen just once. The ten top clones hold about 2.5% of the sample. Material: PBMCs. These receptors were taken from a woman in her fifties or sixties in good health and CMV-seronegative.

The chain is built from TRBV6-6 and TRBJ1-3, with D maybe TRBD1 (6 bases). The germline gives CDR1 MNHNY, CDR2 SVGAGI (reference sequence). V dropped 6 bases and J dropped 2 bases, with 11 bases sitting between them. The CDR3 consists of 14 residues. The CDR3 nucleotides read TGTGCCAGCAGCCTACAGGGTCCTGGAAACACCATATATTTT. Its translation is CASSLQGPGNTIYF.

V usage is TRBV5-6 and J usage is TRBJ2-3; tentative D call: TRBD2 (5 bases). Looked up from germline, CDR1 is SGHDT and CDR2 is YYEEEE. V gave up 0 bases and J gave up 1 base, with 12 bases separating them. The CDR3 covers 16 residues. CDR3 residues: CASSLVRGVGTDTQYF. The CDR3 DNA follows: TGTGCCAGCAGCTTGGTTCGGGGTGTGGGCACAGATACGCAGTATTTT.

The chain combines TRBV6-6 with TRBJ2-3; D is ambiguous. The germline V and J ends were trimmed by 2 bases and 8 bases, with 11 bases remaining between them. This CDR3 spans 13 amino acids. Germline V gives CDR1 MNHNY, CDR2 SVGAGI (reference sequence). The CDR3: CASSYAVRSTQYF. Written as DNA, the CDR3 is TGTGCCAGCAGTTACGCCGTCCGGAGTACGCAGTATTTT.

The chain links TRBV9 to TRBJ2-1, with D perhaps TRBD1 (6 bases). CDR3 size: 15 residues. Trimming took 0 bases from V and 9 from J, leaving 16 bases between them. Germline assignment: CDR1 SGDLS and CDR2 YYNGEE. The CDR3 DNA reads as TGTGCCAGCAGCGTAGGAGTGGGGGCTCTTAGTGAGCAGTTCTTC. Translating it yields CASSVGVGALSEQFF.

Note on this clone: In the same sample, other DNA sequences code for this CDR3. CDR3 nucleotides: TGTGCCAGCAGCGTAGGTGTCTTCTATAATTCACCCCTCCACTTT. This sequence encodes CASSVGVFYNSPLHF. The chain uses TRBV9 and TRBJ1-6; the D is unclear. This CDR3 region has 15 residues. The germline V and J ends were trimmed by 0 bases and 3 bases, with 7 bases remaining between them. CDR1 is SGDLS and CDR2 is YYNGEE in the germline V gene.

This sequence joins TRBV28 and TRBJ1-6; the D gene is possibly TRBD1 (5 bases). CDR3 length: 14 residues. Trimming stripped 6 bases from V and 10 bases from J, with 16 bases between. CDR1 and CDR2 from the germline V gene are MDHEN and SYDVKM. As DNA, the CDR3 is TGTGCCAGCAGGCCGGGACTCCATATGTCACCCCTCCACTTT. Protein product: CASRPGLHMSPLHF.

The chain links TRBV7-9 to TRBJ2-5; D is unclear. Trimming shortened V by 1 base and J by 5 bases, and 11 bases separated the two germline ends. This CDR3 is built from 14 residues. Germline CDR1 reads SEHNR; CDR2 reads FQNEAQ (reference sequence). The CDR3 nucleotides read TGTGCCAGCAGCTTAGTGGCTAGTTGGGAGACCCAGTACTTC. Translated: CASSLVASWETQYF.

CDR3 amino acids: CARGSGDTQYF. In nucleotides, the CDR3 is TGTGCCAGAGGGAGTGGGGATACGCAGTATTTT. V gene TRBV2 combines with J gene TRBJ2-3, with D perhaps TRBD2 (5 bases). The germline CDR1 and CDR2 sequences are SNHLY and FYNNEI. V was cut by 9 bases and J by 6 bases, with 10 bases left in between. This CDR3 has 11 residues.

The rearrangement links TRBV7-3 to TRBJ2-7; D gene ambiguous. The CDR3 length is 13 residues. V lost 1 base, J lost 0 bases, and 4 bases lay in between. The germline V gene encodes CDR1 SGHTA and CDR2 FQGTGA. CDR3: CASSLSYSYEQYF. The CDR3, as DNA: TGTGCCAGCAGCTTAAGTTACTCCTACGAGCAGTACTTC.

The CDR3 DNA reads as TGTGCCAGCAGTGCCCAGAGGGTTAACTATGGCTACACCTTC. Protein product: CASSAQRVNYGYTF. The V gene is TRBV27, the J gene TRBJ1-2, with D unclear. Trimming took 5 bases from V and 1 from J, leaving 11 bases between them. CDR3 length: 14 amino acids. Germline V CDR1 and CDR2: MNHEY, SMNVEV (reference sequence).

This clone came up once. V is TRBV5-1 and J is TRBJ2-1; TRBD2 matches at 13 bases. The CDR3 extends over 15 amino acids. Germline values: CDR1 SGHRS, CDR2 YFSETQ. Trimming removed 5 bases from V and 8 bases from J; junction bases left unmatched: 7. As DNA, the CDR3 is TGCGCCAGCAGAAGACTAGCGGGAGGTGGGGATGAGCAGTTCTTC. Translated: CASRRLAGGGDEQFF.

This chain joins TRBV4-2 and TRBJ1-2; the D is unclear. Between the trimmed V and J ends, which lost 1 base and 1 base, there was a span of 7 bases. This CDR3 spans 14 amino acids. Germline CDR1 is LGHNA and CDR2 is YNFKEQ. CDR3 amino acids: CASSQGVDNYGYTF. Written as DNA, the CDR3 is TGTGCCAGCAGCCAAGGCGTAGATAACTATGGCTACACCTTC.

The gene calls are TRBV6-4 and TRBJ2-2; D is perhaps TRBD2 (6 bases). The V end was cut by 2 bases, the J end by 4 bases, with 8 bases between. CDR3 length equals 14 residues. Germline CDR1 MRHNA, CDR2 SNTAGT. The CDR3 loop is CASSDQAGTGELFF. CDR3 bases: TGTGCCAGCAGTGACCAAGCGGGCACCGGGGAGCTGTTTTTT.

The chain recombines TRBV10-1 with TRBJ2-1, with 9 bases aligning to TRBD2. V shed 3 bases, J shed 6 bases, and the junction held 6 bases outside the gene matches. The CDR3 has 15 amino acids. Germline V lookup: CDR1 WNHNN, CDR2 SYGVQD (reference sequence). The CDR3 protein is CASSDQRGASNEQFF. The DNA of the CDR3 is TGCGCCAGCAGTGACCAGCGGGGGGCCAGCAATGAGCAGTTCTTC.

Turning to this clone: Germline and junction disagree at one end, which may indicate a read error. This chain links TRBV7-9 with TRBJ2-3, with D maybe TRBD2 (5 bases). The germline V gene has CDR1 SEHNR and CDR2 FQNEAQ (reference sequence). The CDR3 length is 15 residues. CDR3 DNA: TGTTCCAGCAGCTTAGAACCGGGAACCCGGGATACGCAGTATTTT. Protein product: CSSSLEPGTRDTQYF.

The chain links TRBV29-1 to TRBJ1-1, with 9 nucleotides matching TRBD1. CDR1 and CDR2 from the germline V gene are SQVTM and ANQGSEA. CDR3 length: 12 residues. J lost 3 bases, V lost 4 bases, and 0 bases had no gene match. The CDR3 coding sequence is TGCAGCGTTGGACAGGGGGACACTGAAGCTTTCTTT. This translates into CSVGQGDTEAFF.

This clone appeared a few times. The V gene is TRBV2, the J gene TRBJ1-5, with 8 bases identical to TRBD1. In germline, CDR1 is SNHLY, CDR2 FYNNEI. Germline trimming cut 10 bases from V and 2 bases from J; bases unmatched to any gene: 1. This CDR3 is 12 amino acids long. Here the CDR3 DNA reads TGTGCCACGACAGGGGGCAATCAGCCCCAGCATTTT. Translation gives CATTGGNQPQHF.

This clone was seen a single time. The CDR3 reads CASSRTGGEGNQPQHF. The CDR3 coding sequence is TGTGCCAGCAGCCGGACAGGGGGAGAGGGCAATCAGCCCCAGCATTTT. The V gene is TRBV5-6, the J gene TRBJ1-5; 10 bases are a match to TRBD1. The V segment lost 4 bases and the J segment 2 bases; nucleotides outside the gene matches: 6. This CDR3 region has 16 residues. Germline values: CDR1 SGHDT, CDR2 YYEEEE.

The V gene is TRBV6-6, the J gene TRBJ1-5, with no clear D. V was trimmed by 2 bases and J by 4 bases, leaving 12 bases between them. In germline, CDR1 is MNHNY, CDR2 SVGAGI (reference sequence). The length of the CDR3 is 15 residues. The CDR3 coding sequence is TGTGCCAGCAGTTACCGCCGGGATTCGAATCAGCCCCAGCATTTT. Its protein is CASSYRRDSNQPQHF.

The chain carries TRBV10-1 and TRBJ2-7; 10 bases line up with TRBD1. The CDR3 has 13 amino acids. The V segment lost 11 bases and the J segment 6 bases; nucleotides outside the gene matches: 10. CDR1 is WNHNN, CDR2 SYGVQD, per germline (reference sequence). CDR3 coding DNA: TGCGCCTCCGCCCGGGACAGGGGTCTCGAGCAGTACTTC. Translation: CASARDRGLEQYF.

The chain joins TRBV28 to TRBJ1-1; TRBD1 might be the D (6 bases). This CDR3 region has 15 residues. Germline V gene lookup returns CDR1 MDHEN and CDR2 SYDVKM. V lost 6 bases, J lost 0 bases, and 14 bases lay in between. The CDR3 here is CASSFPQGLNTEAFF. The CDR3 coding sequence is TGTGCCAGCAGCTTCCCTCAGGGGCTGAACACTGAAGCTTTCTTT.

The CDR3 sequence is CASRKSGLAYEQYF. The CDR3 DNA reads as TGTGCCAGCCGCAAAAGCGGTCTAGCCTACGAGCAGTACTTC. V gene TRBV11-2 combines with J gene TRBJ2-7, with D tentatively TRBD2 (5 bases). The CDR3 extends over 14 amino acids. V was cut by 8 bases and J by 2 bases, with 16 bases left in between. The germline CDR1 and CDR2 sequences are SGHAT and FQNNGV.